This note documents a single TCR beta chain sequence. Its matching antigen is unknown. The data belong to a study of cytomegalovirus exposure and HLA in healthy donors. The PCR contained 60 Vbeta and 13 Jbeta primers. Some clones are missing from TCRdb's copy, which holds only in-frame ones; the method was immunoSEQ multiplex PCR. The data show some 160,000 clones, approximately 80% seen once. After removal of 1 base from V and 7 bases from J, the junction contained 4 bases not matched to a gene. Per germline, CDR1 LGHNA and CDR2 YNFKEQ. The CDR3 is made up of 15 amino acids. Study-wide findings and caveats: In a later analysis, parvovirus B19, influenza, CMV and Epstein-Barr virus appeared linked to several top co-occurrence clusters. Altogether, about 160 TCR beta chains were recorded as cytomegalovirus-associated. In most subjects, TCR beta sequences reportedly gave accurate predictions of HLA-A and HLA-B alleles.

The sample comprised PBMCs. The TCR was taken from a woman younger than 35 in good health and CMV-seronegative. The gene calls are TRBV4-2 and TRBJ1-6, with 7 bases lining up with TRBD1. The CDR3: CASSQVMTGNSPLHF. The DNA for the CDR3 is TGTGCCAGCAGCCAAGTAATGACAGGGAATTCACCCCTCCACTTT.